The 13 T cell receptor beta chains below all came from one sample that was sequenced in a study of regulatory T cells in long-lasting Graves disease. The time point denotes: newly diagnosed GD, antithyroid drugs for less than 3 months. After RNA was extracted from PBMCs, the TCR library was made from it. Building of the TCR beta libraries involved iRepertoire HTBI primers and Arm-PCR of CDR3 regions. Each CDR3 protein is one row after TCRdb ran MiXCR on the multiplex PCR reads. This sample has some 600,000 distinct CDR3 sequences, with roughly a sixth found just once. Another study also made use of these data, one on T cells in Graves' hyperthyroidism and ophthalmopathy.

The specimen comprised peripheral blood mononuclear cells (PBMCs), sampled at new diagnosis, from a patient treated with antithyroid drugs. The receptor source for this set is a young man with Graves disease.

Worth noting for this clonotype: A much bigger clone sits one base away, suggesting this may be a read error. This CDR3 is missing its conserved last phenylalanine or tryptophan, likely due to a read error. The V and J genes are TRBV11-2 and TRBJ2-3; D is ambiguous. Deletions cut 3 bases from V and 0 bases from J, with 7 bases between. There are 14 residues in the CDR3. The V gene's germline CDR1 is SGHAT and CDR2 FQNNGV. The DNA of the CDR3 is TGTGCCAGCAGCTTGTGGCGGAGCACAGATACGCAGTATTCT. This sequence encodes CASSLWRSTDTQYS.

This clonotype was recorded at least ten times. V gene TRBV2 combines with J gene TRBJ2-7, with D uncertain. Germline CDR1 is SNHLY and CDR2 is FYNNEI. The CDR3 loop spans 13 amino acids. Between the trimmed V and J ends, which lost 7 bases and 3 bases, there was a span of 13 bases. The CDR3 loop is CASIRTHGYEQYF. The CDR3 DNA reads as TGTGCCAGCATCAGGACGCATGGCTACGAGCAGTACTTC.

This clonotype was counted between two and nine times. Sequence at one end of the junction differs from germline and may be a read error. The J gene is TRBJ2-7, the V gene TRBV29-1; 7 bases are shared with TRBD1. Germline-derived CDR1 and CDR2 are SQVTM and ANQGSEA. This CDR3 is 15 amino acids long. CDR3 protein: CSVKDRASESYEQYF. CDR3 coding DNA: TGCAGCGTTAAAGACAGGGCCTCGGAGTCCTACGAGCAGTACTTC.

This clonotype occurred many times. The rearrangement links TRBV13 to TRBJ2-7, with 7 bases that match TRBD1. Germline V lookup: CDR1 PRHDT, CDR2 FYEKMQ (reference sequence). With 5 bases clipped from V and 5 bases from J, the junction kept 6 bases outside the gene matches. This CDR3 has 13 residues. The CDR3 sequence is CASSLEGADEQYF. In DNA, the CDR3 is TGTGCCAGCAGCCTAGAGGGGGCTGACGAGCAGTACTTC.

Of note for this clonotype: The junction and the germline gene differ at one end; a read error may be behind it. V gene TRBV7-7 combines with J gene TRBJ1-1; 7 bases line up with TRBD1. The germline V gene encodes CDR1 SSHAT and CDR2 FNYEAQ (reference sequence). There are 16 residues in the CDR3. In DNA, the CDR3 is TGTGCTAGCAGCTCGCCCGACAGGGAAAGGCACACTGAAGCTTTCTTT. This sequence encodes CASSSPDRERHTEAFF.

As regards this clonotype: A far more abundant clone sits one base away, making this likely a read error. The genes are TRBV7-2 and TRBJ2-1, with TRBD1 identical over 8 bases. The V gene end was trimmed by 4 bases and the J gene end by 10 bases; junction bases not matched to a gene: 15. This CDR3 spans 16 amino acids. Per germline, CDR1 SGHTA and CDR2 FQGNSA. CDR3 sequence reads: CASSSWTGPSSYEQFF. The DNA for the CDR3 is TGTGCCAGCAGCTCCTGGACAGGGCCAAGCTCCTACGAGCAGTTCTTC. Full variable domain (outside the CDR3, taken from reference TRBV7-2 and TRBJ2-1): GAGVSQSPSNKVTEKGKDVELRCDPISGHTALYWYRQSLGQGLEFLIYFQGNSAPDKSGLPSDRFSAERTGGSVSTLTIQRTQQEDSAVYLCASSSWTGPSSYEQFFGPGTRLTVL.

This clonotype came up many times. This rearrangement joins TRBV20-1 to TRBJ2-5; 7 nucleotides line up with TRBD2. The CDR3 spans 15 residues. The V gene end was trimmed by 3 bases and the J gene end by 4 bases; junction bases not matched to a gene: 11. Germline V gene lookup returns CDR1 DFQATT and CDR2 SNEGSKA (reference sequence). CDR3 sequence: CSARSLSGAPETQYF. The CDR3, as DNA: TGCAGTGCTAGGAGCTTAAGCGGGGCGCCAGAGACCCAGTACTTC.

In this sample, this clonotype turned up a few times. This CDR3 is CASSRLADSSYEQYF. As DNA, the CDR3 is TGTGCCAGCAGCCGACTAGCGGACAGCTCCTACGAGCAGTACTTC. V usage is TRBV7-9 and J usage is TRBJ2-7; 9 bases line up with TRBD2. V lost 5 bases, J lost 0 bases, and 5 bases stayed unmatched. The germline V gene has CDR1 SEHNR and CDR2 FQNEAQ (reference sequence). This CDR3 has 15 residues. The full variable domain, rest sourced from reference TRBV7-9 and TRBJ2-7, is DTGVSQNPRHKITKRGQNVTFRCDPISEHNRLYWYRQTLGQGPEFLTYFQNEAQLEKSRLLSDRFSAERPKGSFSTLEIQRTEQGDSAMYLCASSRLADSSYEQYFGPGTRLTVT.

This clonotype was seen a handful of times. This chain links TRBV9 with TRBJ2-5; weak D call: TRBD1 (5 bases). The CDR3 covers 15 residues. The germline V and J ends were trimmed by 0 bases and 2 bases, with 11 bases remaining between them. Germline-derived CDR1 and CDR2 are SGDLS and YYNGEE. The CDR3 bases are TGTGCCAGCAGCGTAGGTGGGGCTCGACAAGAGACCCAGTACTTC. The encoded protein is CASSVGGARQETQYF.

A few counts support this clonotype. DNA of the CDR3: TGTGCCAGCAGTCCCACCCAGGGACTGGGCTCAAATGAGCAGTTCTTC. Encoded protein: CASSPTQGLGSNEQFF. The J gene is TRBJ2-1, the V gene TRBV27; D possibly corresponds to TRBD2 (6 bases). The CDR3 contains 16 residues. Germline CDR1 is MNHEY and CDR2 is SMNVEV (reference sequence). V was pared by 5 bases and J by 7 bases, with 21 bases between.

The rearrangement uses TRBV20-1 and TRBJ1-2; the match to TRBD1 covers 12 bases. Per germline, CDR1 DFQATT and CDR2 SNEGSKA (reference sequence). After removal of 2 bases from V and 3 bases from J, the junction contained 4 bases not matched to a gene. The CDR3 runs to 15 residues. CDR3 DNA sequence: TGCAGTGCTAGACTACGGGACAGGGGGCACTATGGCTACACCTTC. It translates to CSARLRDRGHYGYTF.

This clonotype turned up a few times. The V gene is TRBV5-1, the J gene TRBJ2-2; D gene unclear. Between the trimmed V and J ends, which lost 2 bases and 2 bases, there was a span of 7 bases. The CDR3 has 14 amino acids. Germline CDR1 SGHRS, CDR2 YFSETQ. The DNA for the CDR3 is TGCGCCAGCAGCTTATTGATTAACACCGGGGAGCTGTTTTTT. Translation: CASSLLINTGELFF. Using reference TRBV5-1 and TRBJ2-2 for the parts outside the CDR3, the full variable domain is KAGVTQTPRYLIKTRGQQVTLSCSPISGHRSVSWYQQTPGQGLQFLFEYFSETQRNKGNFPGRFSGRQFSNSRSEMNVSTLELGDSALYLCASSLLINTGELFFGEGSRLTVL.

The V and J genes are TRBV20-1 and TRBJ2-3; 8 nucleotides align to TRBD2. V shed 2 bases, J shed 3 bases, and the junction held 4 bases outside the gene matches. This CDR3 spans 14 amino acids. Germline V gene data show CDR1 as DFQATT and CDR2 as SNEGSKA (reference sequence). The CDR3 protein is CSARSTSGTDTQYF. CDR3 nucleotide sequence: TGCAGTGCTAGAAGTACTAGCGGAACAGATACGCAGTATTTT.